Below are 27 T cell receptor beta chains sequenced from a single sample in a study of spatial heterogeneity in lung cancer. Study results and limitations: Intratumoral expanded alpha and beta TCR counts were found to track tumor mutation counts.

Specified time point: sample taken at primary tumor resection. TCRdb recomputed calls from the 5' RACE reads with MiXCR, one row per CDR3 protein. Of under 4,000 distinct CDR3 sequences in the sample, 2.5% to 4% were seen once. Antigens for these TCRs are unknown. The sample consisted of lung tumor tissue, taken at surgery. These receptors were collected from a male donor with early-stage non-small cell lung cancer.

Judged by abundance, this clonotype is medium-sized. The chain links TRBV28 to TRBJ2-2; D unclear. The V end lost 8 bases, the J end lost 4 bases, and 17 bases lay between the germline ends. Germline V gene lookup returns CDR1 MDHEN and CDR2 SYDVKM. The CDR3 loop spans 15 amino acids. CDR3 nucleotides: TGTGCCAGCCGAAGTTCCCTTGGCATCACCGGGGAGCTGTTTTTT. Translated, it gives CASRSSLGITGELFF.

This clonotype appeared a single time. This may be a read error, as it is one base from a much larger clone. The chain uses TRBV12-3 or TRBV12-4 and TRBJ2-1; D unclear. The CDR3 consists of 13 residues. The CDR3 is CVSRLTEQLKQFF. The CDR3 coding sequence is TGTGTCAGCAGGTTAACAGAGCAATTGAAGCAGTTCTTC.

This clonotype rates as medium-sized (0.01 to 0.1%). This chain links TRBV9 with TRBJ2-2; TRBD2 aligns across 8 bases. V lost 3 bases, J lost 6 bases, and 10 bases stayed unmatched. The CDR3 contains 16 residues. Germline V lookup: CDR1 SGDLS, CDR2 YYNGEE. In DNA form, the CDR3 reads TGTGCCAGCAGCGCCCCCGGGGGGGGCAATGCCGGGGAGCTGTTTTTT. The encoded protein is CASSAPGGGNAGELFF.

This clonotype was counted ten times or more. The V call is TRBV5-1, the J call TRBJ2-1; 7 bases map to TRBD1. V was clipped by 3 bases and J by 5 bases; unmatched bases: 2. Germline CDR1 SGHRS, CDR2 YFSETQ. The CDR3 runs 13 residues. The CDR3 is CASSSGQDNEQFF. The CDR3 nucleotides are TGCGCCAGCAGCTCCGGACAGGACAATGAGCAGTTCTTC.

By proportion, this clonotype is medium-sized. V is TRBV7-2 and J is TRBJ2-5; unclear D gene. CDR3 length equals 15 residues. The V end was cut by 5 bases, the J end by 3 bases, with 16 bases between. Germline lookup yields CDR1 SGHTA and CDR2 FQGNSA. The DNA for the CDR3 is TGTGCCAGCAGCATGACGGTGTCGGCTAAAGAGACCCAGTACTTC. Its protein is CASSMTVSAKETQYF.

This clonotype is termed large. The rearrangement links TRBV5-1 to TRBJ2-5; D unresolved. Trimming removed 1 base at V and 1 base at J, with 11 bases between. Per germline, CDR1 SGHRS and CDR2 YFSETQ. This CDR3 comprises 15 residues. The DNA of the CDR3 is TGCGCCAGCAGCTTGTCCACGACCAGCCAAGAGACCCAGTACTTC. This translates into CASSLSTTSQETQYF.

The sample holds many counts of this clonotype. CDR3 sequence: CASSLTGPYYEQYV. Here the CDR3 DNA reads TGTGCCAGCAGCCTGACAGGACCGTACTACGAGCAGTACGTC. The rearrangement joins TRBV6-1 to TRBJ2-7; a weak D match, TRBD1 (6 bases). Germline V lookup: CDR1 MNHNS, CDR2 SASEGT. Trimming stripped 6 bases from V and 3 bases from J, with 15 bases between. The CDR3 is 14 residues long.

In its sample, this clonotype ranks as medium-sized. V usage is TRBV20-1 and J usage is TRBJ1-1, with no clear D. Trimming stripped 3 bases from V and 3 bases from J, with 17 bases between. Germline V lookup: CDR1 DFQATT, CDR2 SNEGSKA (reference sequence). This CDR3 contains 15 residues. The CDR3 nucleotides are TGCAGTGCTAGGAGGCCGGGTGAAAGGGACACTGAAGCTTTCTTT. Protein sequence: CSARRPGERDTEAFF.

This clonotype has ten or more counts. The V and J genes are TRBV6-2 or TRBV6-3 and TRBJ1-1, with unresolved D. Germline assignment: CDR1 MNHEY and CDR2 SVGEGT. The CDR3 covers 11 residues. V was clipped by 6 bases and J by 9 bases, with 11 bases between them. The CDR3 nucleotides are TGTGCCAGCAGAACTATTCGACAAGCTTTCTTT. Encoded protein: CASRTIRQAFF.

By frequency in the sample, this clonotype is medium-sized. This CDR3 reads CAVPRLAGHTGELFF. DNA for the CDR3: TGTGCCGTACCTCGCCTGGCGGGACACACCGGGGAGCTGTTTTTT. The chain links TRBV6-1 to TRBJ2-2; perhaps TRBD2 as D (6 bases). Germline V gives CDR1 MNHNS, CDR2 SASEGT. Trimming removed 11 bases from V and 3 bases from J, with 19 bases in between. CDR3 length: 15 residues.

This clonotype is labeled medium-sized. The gene calls are TRBV5-4 and TRBJ2-3, with 8 positions matching TRBD2. This CDR3 is built from 16 residues. V trimming: 1 base; J trimming: 2 bases; junction bases outside the gene matches: 6. Germline lookup yields CDR1 SGHNT and CDR2 YYREEE (reference sequence). The CDR3 region is CASSLLAGGYTDTQYF. The CDR3 DNA follows: TGTGCCAGCAGCTTGCTCGCGGGGGGCTACACAGATACGCAGTATTTT. Supplemented by reference TRBV5-4 and TRBJ2-3, the full variable domain reads ETGVTQSPTHLIKTRGQQVTLRCSSQSGHNTVSWYQQALGQGPQFIFQYYREEENGRGNFPPRFSGLQFPNYSSELNVNALELDDSALYLCASSLLAGGYTDTQYFGPGTRLTVL.

Relative to its sample, this clonotype is medium-sized. The chain combines TRBV19 with TRBJ2-4; D is uncertain. The CDR3 runs 15 residues. Germline-derived CDR1 and CDR2 are LNHDA and SQIVND (reference sequence). V was trimmed by 4 bases and J by 8 bases, leaving 18 bases between them. CDR3 DNA sequence: TGTGCCAGTAGTACCCAAGGTGGGGTTTTGGACATTCAGTACTTC. This codes for CASSTQGGVLDIQYF.

This clonotype qualifies as medium-sized (0.01 to 0.1%). This chain links TRBV5-1 with TRBJ2-6, with unresolved D. CDR1 is SGHRS, CDR2 YFSETQ, per germline. The CDR3 extends over 14 amino acids. Deletions cut 5 bases from V and 2 bases from J, with 8 bases between. DNA for the CDR3: TGCGCCAGCAGTCCGTCACCTGGGGCCAACGTCCTGACTTTC. Encoded protein: CASSPSPGANVLTF.

This clonotype was detected many times. This chain connects TRBV5-1 to TRBJ2-1; 7 positions agree with TRBD1. The CDR3 spans 15 residues. The V gene end was trimmed by 0 bases and the J gene end by 4 bases; junction bases not matched to a gene: 4. CDR1 SGHRS and CDR2 YFSETQ come from the germline V gene. CDR3 nucleotide sequence: TGCGCCAGCAGCTTGGAGGGGGCGCGGTACAATGAGCAGTTCTTC. Its protein product is CASSLEGARYNEQFF.

This clonotype is medium-sized (0.01 to 0.1%). The chain joins TRBV29-1 to TRBJ2-1; the match to TRBD1 covers 7 bases. CDR3 length: 16 residues. The junction had 8 bases not matched to a gene; V was cut back by 2 bases and J by 1 base. CDR1 SQVTM and CDR2 ANQGSEA come from the germline V gene. The DNA for the CDR3 is TGCAGCGTTGAATCATCGGACAGGCGATCCTACAATGAGCAGTTCTTC. This encodes CSVESSDRRSYNEQFF.

A remark on this clonotype: A junction end diverges from the germline sequence, so it may reflect a read error. The chain's CDR3 is CASSESGGKNTGELFF. The CDR3, as DNA: TGTGCCAGCAGTGAGTCAGGGGGGAAGAACACCGGGGAGCTGTTTTTT. The chain recombines TRBV10-3 with TRBJ2-2, with a tentative D call TRBD1 (7 bases). Germline CDR1 ENHRY, CDR2 SYGVKD. CDR3 length equals 16 residues.

This clonotype has just a few counts. The chain employs TRBV5-1 and TRBJ2-7; D gene uncertain. Trimming pared 5 bases from V and 5 bases from J, leaving 8 bases between. The length of the CDR3 is 11 residues. Germline CDR1 SGHRS, CDR2 YFSETQ. CDR3: CASSWAHEQYV. As DNA, the CDR3 is TGCGCCAGCAGTTGGGCTCACGAGCAGTACGTC.

By frequency in the sample, this clonotype is medium-sized. The chain carries TRBV6-6 and TRBJ1-6; no definite D call. With 0 bases removed from V and 12 bases from J, the gap between germline ends came to 12 bases. The CDR3 runs 14 residues. Germline V gene data show CDR1 as MNHNY and CDR2 as SVGAGI (reference sequence). Here the CDR3 DNA reads TGTGCCAGCAGTTACTCGTTTAAGAGTGGACCCCTCCACTTT. As protein: CASSYSFKSGPLHF.

This clonotype is classed as medium-sized. The chain carries TRBV5-1 and TRBJ2-1; 11 nucleotides line up with TRBD2. CDR1 and CDR2 from the germline V gene are SGHRS and YFSETQ. The junction had 6 bases not matched to a gene; V was cut back by 4 bases and J by 0 bases. The CDR3 totals 17 residues. The CDR3 reads CASSLAGGSSSYNEQFF. CDR3 nucleotide sequence: TGCGCCAGCAGCCTAGCGGGGGGCAGCTCCTCCTACAATGAGCAGTTCTTC.

In its sample, this clonotype was seen many times. V and J are TRBV6-2 or TRBV6-3 and TRBJ2-5; no reliable D call. This CDR3 region has 14 residues. From germline, CDR1 is MNHEY and CDR2 SVGEGT. Trimming left V 6 bases short and J 2 bases short, with 13 bases between. The CDR3 DNA sequence: TGTGCCAGCAGGCCCAGACACGCTCAAGAGACCCAGTACTTC. This translates into CASRPRHAQETQYF.

This clonotype is labeled medium-sized. V is TRBV5-5 and J is TRBJ2-7; 7 bases map to TRBD1. The CDR3 sequence is 18 residues long. V shed 2 bases and J 0 bases; nucleotides not matched to a gene: 14. Germline loops: CDR1 SGHKS, CDR2 YYEKEE (reference sequence). In DNA form, the CDR3 reads TGTGCCAGCAGCTTATTCCCCGGTGGCCGGGACAGCTCCTACGAGCAGTACTTC. It codes for CASSLFPGGRDSSYEQYF.

By sample fraction, this clonotype is medium-sized (0.01 to 0.1%). The CDR3 sequence: CASSVNRDRGLPYNEQFF. The CDR3 bases are TGTGCCAGCAGCGTCAACCGGGACAGGGGGCTGCCCTACAATGAGCAGTTCTTC. The V and J genes are TRBV5-6 and TRBJ2-1; 12 bases are a match to TRBD1. From germline, CDR1 is SGHDT and CDR2 YYEEEE. The ends lost 4 bases at V and 2 bases at J; junction bases unmatched: 10. The CDR3 is 18 amino acids. Using reference TRBV5-6 and TRBJ2-1 for the parts outside the CDR3, the full variable domain is DAGVTQSPTHLIKTRGQQVTLRCSPKSGHDTVSWYQQALGQGPQFIFQYYEEEERQRGNFPDRFSGHQFPNYSSELNVNALLLGDSALYLCASSVNRDRGLPYNEQFFGPGTRLTVL.

This clonotype was recorded once. With a much larger clone just one base away, this may be a read error. The chain carries TRBV11-2 and TRBJ2-3, with D unresolved. From germline, CDR1 is SGHAT and CDR2 FQNNGV. The length of the CDR3 is 15 residues. CDR3 sequence (DNA): TGTGCCAGCAGCTTAGATCAGCATCGCACAGATACGCAGTTTTTT. Its protein is CASSLDQHRTDTQFF.

This clonotype qualifies as medium-sized. The rearrangement uses TRBV2 and TRBJ1-5; unclear D gene. Looked up from germline, CDR1 is SNHLY and CDR2 is FYNNEI. The CDR3 extends over 15 amino acids. V was cut by 5 bases and J by 0 bases, with 11 bases left in between. CDR3 amino acids: CASSYNRASNQPQHF. The CDR3, as DNA: TGTGCCAGCAGTTATAACAGAGCTAGCAATCAGCCCCAGCATTTT.

In this sample, this clonotype is medium-sized (0.01 to 0.1%). The rearrangement joins TRBV7-2 to TRBJ1-2; a weak D match, TRBD1 (5 bases). Germline-derived CDR1 and CDR2 are SGHTA and FQGNSA. The CDR3 is 17 amino acids. The ends were cut back, 2 bases at V and 4 bases at J, with 20 bases in the middle. CDR3 nucleotide sequence: TGTGCCAGCAGCTTAAATGGGGCCAATACCCCCGTCTATGGCTACACCTTC. Its protein product is CASSLNGANTPVYGYTF.

This clonotype is judged medium-sized. The chain couples TRBV7-2 to TRBJ1-2; 7 bases line up with TRBD1. The junction had 12 bases not matched to a gene; V was cut back by 4 bases and J by 10 bases. The CDR3 is made up of 14 amino acids. The V gene's germline CDR1 is SGHTA and CDR2 FQGNSA. The CDR3 DNA reads as TGTGCCAGCAGCTGGCGACAGGGTAGTTTTGACTACACCTTC. It codes for CASSWRQGSFDYTF.

This clonotype is termed medium-sized. The J gene is TRBJ2-3, the V gene TRBV6-5; 8 positions match TRBD2. With V trimmed by 7 bases and J by 3 bases, 6 bases remained unmatched. CDR3 length: 14 residues. Germline loops: CDR1 MNHEY, CDR2 SVGAGI. The chain's CDR3 is CASMGLEGTDTQYF. CDR3 DNA sequence: TGTGCCAGCATGGGACTAGAAGGAACAGATACGCAGTATTTT.